The 10 T cell receptor beta chains below all came from one sample that was sequenced in a study of T cells in localized non-small cell lung cancer. Only in-frame clones appear in the TCRdb table, and some are missing; sequencing was by immunoSEQ multiplex PCR. The sample yields 50,000 or so clones, around 81% seen once. This material consisted of peripheral blood, taken before any cancer treatment. The receptors originated from a female donor older than 55 with stage II squamous cell lung carcinoma.

The rearrangement joins TRBV20-1 to TRBJ2-7; possibly TRBD1 or TRBD2 for D (5 bases each). CDR1 DFQATT and CDR2 SNEGSKA come from the germline V gene (reference sequence). The CDR3 sequence is 11 residues long. V lost 5 bases, J lost 4 bases, and 9 bases lay in between. In DNA, the CDR3 is TGCAGTGCTGGGGACCCTTACGAGCAGTACTTC. As protein: CSAGDPYEQYF.

The chain is built from TRBV5-8 and TRBJ1-4; D gene uncertain. Germline V lookup: CDR1 SGHTS, CDR2 YDEGEE. The CDR3 runs to 15 residues. V dropped 1 base and J dropped 4 bases, with 11 bases sitting between them. The CDR3 nucleotides read TGTGCCAGCAGCTTGAGACGAGGACTTAATGAAAAACTGTTTTTT. Translation gives CASSLRRGLNEKLFF.

The chain links TRBV18 to TRBJ1-4, with TRBD1 as a possible D gene (6 bases). This CDR3 is 17 amino acids long. The germline V gene encodes CDR1 KGHSH and CDR2 LQKENI. V was clipped by 6 bases and J by 7 bases, with 24 bases between them. CDR3 loop: CASSPGPGGQGGEKLFF. CDR3 sequence (DNA): TGTGCCAGCTCCCCAGGACCCGGGGGGCAAGGAGGTGAAAAACTGTTTTTT.

This clone has just a few counts. The rearrangement uses TRBV6-5 and TRBJ1-1; unclear D gene. Germline V gives CDR1 MNHEY, CDR2 SVGAGI. Trimming took 1 base from V and 4 from J, leaving 7 bases between them. This CDR3 has 13 amino acids. The chain's CDR3 is CASSYLGGTEAFF. The CDR3 DNA sequence: TGTGCCAGCAGTTACTTAGGTGGCACTGAAGCTTTCTTT.

The gene calls are TRBV30 and TRBJ1-5; D is uncertain. V was cut by 1 base and J by 3 bases, with 7 bases left in between. This CDR3 has 13 residues. Germline CDR1 reads GTSNPN; CDR2 reads SVGIG (reference sequence). CDR3 in amino acids: CAWSEGINQPQHF. CDR3 in DNA: TGTGCCTGGAGTGAAGGGATCAATCAGCCCCAGCATTTT.

In nucleotides, the CDR3 is TGTGCCAGCAGCGTAGACCCCTCTAGCGGCCCTCGGCCCGAGCAGTACTTC. Encoded protein: CASSVDPSSGPRPEQYF. V is TRBV9 and J is TRBJ2-7; 7 bases map to TRBD2. J lost 6 bases, V lost 0 bases, and 15 bases had no gene match. Germline V gene lookup returns CDR1 SGDLS and CDR2 YYNGEE. This CDR3 has 17 amino acids.

The genes are TRBV7-6 and TRBJ2-3, with D perhaps assigned TRBD1 or TRBD2 (5 bases each). Germline V lookup: CDR1 SGHVS, CDR2 FNYEAQ. The CDR3 runs to 17 residues. With 4 bases removed from V and 0 bases from J, the gap between germline ends came to 17 bases. The CDR3 sequence: CASSYGPGWGSTDTQYF. In DNA form, the CDR3 reads TGTGCCAGCAGCTATGGTCCCGGGTGGGGGAGCACAGATACGCAGTATTTT.

The genes are TRBV30 and TRBJ1-3; TRBD1 matches 7 bases. Germline V gene lookup returns CDR1 GTSNPN and CDR2 SVGIG (reference sequence). The V segment lost 3 bases and the J segment 0 bases; nucleotides outside the gene matches: 8. The CDR3 length is 16 residues. As DNA, the CDR3 is TGTGCCTGGAGGCACCCGACAGGGTCCTCTGGAAACACCATATATTTT. Encoded protein: CAWRHPTGSSGNTIYF.

CDR3 sequence (DNA): TGTGCCAGCAGTGAATTTTTCGACAGGGGAGTAGGCTACGAGCAGTACTTC. This sequence encodes CASSEFFDRGVGYEQYF. The chain carries TRBV25-1 and TRBJ2-7; 8 nucleotides align to TRBD1. Losses at the gene ends were 1 base for V and 3 bases for J; bases not matched to a gene: 11. CDR3 length: 17 residues. CDR1 is MGHDK and CDR2 is SYGVNS in the germline V gene.

The gene calls are TRBV2 and TRBJ2-7, with a possible D match to TRBD1 (6 bases). The CDR3 runs 12 residues. Germline assignment: CDR1 SNHLY and CDR2 FYNNEI. V lost 3 bases and J 7 bases, leaving 10 bases between the germline ends. CDR3 residues: CASSDRTVEQYF. The CDR3, as DNA: TGTGCCAGCAGTGATAGGACAGTTGAGCAGTACTTC.